This T cell receptor (beta chain) was found in a study of blood T cell repertoires in COVID-19. Study as a whole: The samples span acute and convalescent COVID-19 from the United States, Italy and Spain. The cDNA or gDNA used as material had been derived from T cells, B-cell-depleted T cells, or PBMCs.

In the original workflow: Estimated nucleated cell counts came from reference gene primer amplification. Data came from immunoSEQ multiplex PCR; TCRdb stores just in-frame clones and leaves some out. The D gene and trimming were derived from the DNA, and the V and J assignments and clone size from that table. Of some 460,000 clones in the sample, about 85% are singletons; the top ten hold approximately 2%. This CDR3 is 16 amino acids long. V was clipped by 1 base and J by 8 bases, with 20 bases between them. Germline-derived CDR1 and CDR2 are LGHDT and YNNKEL (reference sequence). Participants' reported clinical history set cohort assignment.

The J gene is TRBJ1-2, the V gene TRBV3-1 (or the pseudogene TRBV3-2); a possible D gene is TRBD1 (6 bases). The origin of this receptor is a woman in her late teens or twenties with acute COVID-19. The source material was PBMCs or T cells enriched from blood (not recorded which). The CDR3 loop is CASSQGVGGAGIGYTF. The DNA for the CDR3 is TGTGCCAGCAGCCAAGGGGTAGGGGGAGCGGGGATAGGCTACACCTTC.